This T cell receptor (beta chain) comes out of a study of blood T cells in healthy people across ages. The authors ran a second PCR of roughly 6 to 12 cycles using a sample-barcoded 5' primer and a J-beta primer mix. MiXCR, applied by TCRdb to the 5' RACE reads, yields one record per CDR3 protein. This sample has roughly 1.4 million distinct CDR3 sequences, with approximately 59% found just once. In regard to this clonotype: A much larger clone is a single base away; this may be a read error.

Looked up from germline, CDR1 is SGHKS and CDR2 is YYEKEE (reference sequence). V lost 4 bases and J lost 4; bases outside the gene matches: 2. The CDR3 runs to 14 residues. The chain joins TRBV5-5 to TRBJ1-6, with 7 bases lining up with TRBD1. The material sequenced was blood. The source of this sequence is a man between 18 and 35 years old in good health. The CDR3 DNA is TGTGCCAGCAGCGTGACAGGGTATAATTCACCCCTCCACTTT. Translation gives CASSVTGYNSPLHF. The full variable domain, its missing parts supplied by reference TRBV5-5 and TRBJ1-6, is DAGVTQSPTHLIKTRGQQVTLRCSPISGHKSVSWYQQVLGQGPQFIFQYYEKEERGRGNFPDRFSARQFPNYSSELNVNALLLGDSALYLCASSVTGYNSPLHFGNGTRLTVT.